Listed below are T cell receptor beta chains from one sample, sequenced in a study of blood T cell repertoires in COVID-19. Using immunoSEQ multiplex PCR, the repertoire was profiled, and TCRdb retains in-frame clones only, with some absent. The table has over 350,000 clones, around 90% seen once. The sample taken for sequencing was PBMCs or T cells enriched from blood (not recorded which). The origin of the receptors is a woman aged 18-29 years with acute COVID-19. Both conserved end residues are part of each CDR3. A D gene is named only where the DNA matches it firmly. Clone size, where shown, is once, few, many, or a class for clones that have expanded.

TRBJ2-7	NA	TRBV3-1/TRBV3-2	TRBD2	TGTGCCAGCAGCCAAGTGGGACTAGGTTACGAGCAGTACTTC	CASSQVGLGYEQYF
TRBJ1-2	NA	TRBV20-1	NA	TGCAGTGCTAGTGGGGGGACAAATTATGGCTACACCTTC	CSASGGTNYGYTF
TRBJ2-1	NA	TRBV6-4	TRBD2	TGTGCCAGCAGTGGGACTAGCGACTCGGGAAATGAGCAGTTCTTC	CASSGTSDSGNEQFF
TRBJ2-2	NA	TRBV5-1	NA	TGCGCCAGTGCAAAACAGGAGTCGAACACCGGGGAGCTGTTTTTT	CASAKQESNTGELFF
TRBJ1-5	NA	TRBV6-5	TRBD1	TGTGCCAGCAGTTCTGACGGACAGGGACAGCCCCAGCATTTT	CASSSDGQGQPQHF
TRBJ1-3	NA	TRBV19	NA	TGTGCCAGTAGTATAGCCAGAACTGGAAACACCATATATTTT	CASSIARTGNTIYF
TRBJ2-7	few	TRBV7-9	NA	TGTGCCAGCAGCTTATCTCACGAGCAGTACTTC	CASSLSHEQYF
TRBJ1-2	NA	TRBV30	TRBD1	TGTGCCTGGAGTGAGACAGGGGGCAATGGCTACACCTTC	CAWSETGGNGYTF
TRBJ2-5	NA	TRBV11-2	TRBD2	TGTGCCAGCAGCTTAGGGAGCGGGGGGGCGCAGACCCAGTACTTC	CASSLGSGGAQTQYF
TRBJ2-1	NA	TRBV6-5	TRBD2	TGTGCCAGCAGTCGACTAGCGGGAGTCCTTGAGCAGTTCTTC	CASSRLAGVLEQFF
TRBJ2-3	NA	TRBV4-3	TRBD2	TGCGCCAGCAGCCAGCCCCTAGCGGGAGGAGCAGATACGCAGTATTTT	CASSQPLAGGADTQYF
TRBJ2-3	NA	TRBV11-2	NA	TGTGCCAGCAGCTTAGATACGGGGGTGGCAGATACGCAGTATTTT	CASSLDTGVADTQYF
TRBJ2-7	NA	TRBV29-1	TRBD2	TGCAGCGTTGAGGAGCGGGACGGCTACGAGCAGTACTTC	CSVEERDGYEQYF
TRBJ2-7	NA	TRBV9	TRBD2	TGTGCCAGCAGCGATTCTATTGGCGGGAGGCCTACCTACGAGCAGTACTTC	CASSDSIGGRPTYEQYF
TRBJ2-1	NA	TRBV9	TRBD2	TGTGCCAGCAGCTGGGGGACTAGCGGGACCGATGAGCAGTTCTTC	CASSWGTSGTDEQFF
TRBJ1-2	NA	TRBV7-9	TRBD1	TGTGCCAGCAGCCCCCCGGACAGGGACTATGGCTACACCTTC	CASSPPDRDYGYTF
TRBJ2-5	NA	TRBV7-2	TRBD2	TGTGCCAGCAGCTTAGTCCTAGCGGGAGGAGAGACCCAGTACTTC	CASSLVLAGGETQYF
TRBJ2-7	NA	TRBV6-2/TRBV6-3	TRBD1	TGTGCCAGCAGTCCGGACAGGGGGCTAAGCGAGCAGTACTTC	CASSPDRGLSEQYF
TRBJ1-1	NA	TRBV5-4	NA	TGTGCCAGCAGTCTAATTCCAACTGAAGCTTTCTTT	CASSLIPTEAFF
TRBJ2-1	NA	TRBV7-2	NA	TGTGCCAGCAGCTCCCATTGGGGGGAACCCTACAATGAGCAGTTCTTC	CASSSHWGEPYNEQFF
TRBJ2-7	NA	TRBV11-2	TRBD2	TGTGCCAGCAGCCGGACTAGCGGGAAGGACGAGCAGTACTTC	CASSRTSGKDEQYF
TRBJ1-4	NA	TRBV27	NA	TGTGCCAGCAGTTTTGGGAACAGCGGTCTGTTTTTT	CASSFGNSGLFF
TRBJ2-1	NA	TRBV2	NA	TGTGCCGCCAAAAGCCCCAATGAGCAGTTCTTC	CAAKSPNEQFF
TRBJ2-1	NA	TRBV7-6	TRBD2	TGTGCCAGCAGCTCCCTGCCCGCGGGGGATTCCTACAATGAGCAGTTCTTC	CASSSLPAGDSYNEQFF
TRBJ1-5	NA	TRBV30	TRBD1	TGTGCCTGGAGTCCACCGGACAGGGAGTATCAGCCCCAGCATTTT	CAWSPPDREYQPQHF
TRBJ2-7	NA	TRBV10-3	NA	TGTGCCATCAGTACTTCAGGGGTAGACTACGAGCAGTACTTC	CAISTSGVDYEQYF
TRBJ2-1	NA	TRBV6-4	NA	TGTGCCAGCAGGGGCGCGGGAAATGAGCAGTTCTTC	CASRGAGNEQFF
TRBJ1-1	NA	TRBV7-2	NA	TGTGCCAGCAGCTTAGTGAAGCGTATGATGAACACTGAAGCTTTCTTT	CASSLVKRMMNTEAFF
TRBJ2-5	NA	TRBV15	NA	TGTGCCACCAGCAGAGACAGCCAAGAGACCCAGTACTTC	CATSRDSQETQYF
TRBJ2-3	once	TRBV7-6	TRBD2	TGTGCCAGCAGCCCTTTAGCGGGGGCCGGAGATACGCAGTATTTT	CASSPLAGAGDTQYF
TRBJ2-3	NA	TRBV10-3	NA	TGTGCCATCAAAAATGGACTACATTCTACAGATACGCAGTATTTT	CAIKNGLHSTDTQYF
TRBJ1-5	NA	TRBV29-1	TRBD1	TGCAGCGTTCAGACAGGGATCAATCAGCCCCAGCATTTT	CSVQTGINQPQHF
TRBJ2-7	NA	TRBV4-1	TRBD1	TGCGCCAGCAGCCTGACAGGGGGGGAGCAGTACTTC	CASSLTGGEQYF
TRBJ2-7	NA	TRBV28	NA	TGTGCCAGCATAGGGCGCGGGAATTCCTACGAGCAGTACTTC	CASIGRGNSYEQYF
TRBJ1-4	NA	TRBV7-2	NA	TGTGCCAGCAGCTTAGCGAGAGGGTCTACTAATGAAAAACTGTTTTTT	CASSLARGSTNEKLFF
TRBJ1-2	NA	TRBV7-8	NA	TGTGCCAGCAGCTTAGCGCGGGGGGGCAGGGGCTATGGCTACACCTTC	CASSLARGGRGYGYTF
TRBJ2-5	NA	TRBV6-5	TRBD2	TGTGCCAGCAGTCGGACTAGCGGGACCCAAGAGACCCAGTACTTC	CASSRTSGTQETQYF
TRBJ1-5	once	TRBV2	NA	TGTGCCAGCGAAAGGGAGGTCAGCAATCAGCCCCAGCATTTT	CASEREVSNQPQHF
TRBJ1-3	NA	TRBV29-1	NA	TGCAGCGTCGCCCCGTCGAGTCCCGGAAACACCATATATTTT	CSVAPSSPGNTIYF
TRBJ2-7	NA	TRBV7-3	TRBD2	TGTGCCAGCAGCTTAGATGGCGGGGGGGCCGGGTACGAGCAGTACTTC	CASSLDGGGAGYEQYF
TRBJ1-4	NA	TRBV18	TRBD1	TGTGCCAGCTCACCCCCGACAGGGCAGGGTGAAAAACTGTTTTTT	CASSPPTGQGEKLFF
TRBJ1-5	NA	TRBV6-5	TRBD1	TGTGCCAGCAATCAGGGGGAGGTCCATCAGCCCCAGCATTTT	CASNQGEVHQPQHF
TRBJ1-2	NA	TRBV5-1	NA	TGCGCCAGCAGCACCGGGAGTCCCTATGGCTACACCTTC	CASSTGSPYGYTF
TRBJ2-5	NA	TRBV27	TRBD2	TGTGCCAGCAGTTTCGTTAGCGGGAGAGAGACCCAGTACTTC	CASSFVSGRETQYF
TRBJ2-1	few	TRBV5-1	NA	TGCGCCAGCAGTCGACTGAACCATGAGCAGTTCTTC	CASSRLNHEQFF
TRBJ2-1	NA	TRBV5-8	TRBD2	TGTGCCAGCAGCTCACGGGGGGGGGACTACAATGAGCAGTTCTTC	CASSSRGGDYNEQFF
TRBJ2-5	once	TRBV3-1/TRBV3-2	TRBD2	TGTGCCAGCAGCCAATCGACTAGCGGGGAGACCCAGTACTTC	CASSQSTSGETQYF
TRBJ2-7	NA	TRBV29-1	TRBD1	TGCAGCGCGGACAGGGTGGGGAACGAGCAGTACTTC	CSADRVGNEQYF
TRBJ1-5	NA	TRBV5-5	NA	TGTGCCAGCAGCTTGAACGGAGGGTTCGGCCAGCCCCAGCATTTT	CASSLNGGFGQPQHF
TRBJ2-7	NA	TRBV21-1	NA	TGTGCCAGCAGCACAAAGTCTCGGGACAAAACCTACGAGCAGTACTTC	CASSTKSRDKTYEQYF
TRBJ2-7	NA	TRBV6-5	NA	TGTGCCAGCAGTTACGTAGCTCGAGCCGCCTACGAGCAGTACTTC	CASSYVARAAYEQYF
TRBJ2-7	NA	TRBV2	NA	TGTGCCAGCAGTGTATTCGCGGTATCCCCCACCTACGAGCAGTACTTC	CASSVFAVSPTYEQYF
TRBJ2-3	few	TRBV11-3	NA	TGTGCCAGCAGCTTAGGTCCTGGACGGGAAGGTGAAGATACGCAGTATTTT	CASSLGPGREGEDTQYF
TRBJ1-5	NA	TRBV30	TRBD1	TGTGCCTGGAGTATACAGGGGGCGAGCAATCAGCCCCAGCATTTT	CAWSIQGASNQPQHF
TRBJ2-7	NA	TRBV7-9	TRBD1	TGTGCCAGCAGCTTAGCGGGGACAGGGGGAGGAGGCGAGCAGTACTTC	CASSLAGTGGGGEQYF
TRBJ2-3	once	TRBV10-1	TRBD2	TGCGCCAGGACCGGGACTAGGGTTACAGATACGCAGTATTTT	CARTGTRVTDTQYF
TRBJ1-1	NA	TRBV28	NA	TGTGCCAGCAGTTTAGATGAGGGTGAAGCTTTCTTT	CASSLDEGEAFF
TRBJ2-5	few	TRBV7-3	TRBD1	TGTGCCAGCAGCCGGACAGGGGGTAACCAAGAGACCCAGTACTTC	CASSRTGGNQETQYF
TRBJ2-5	NA	TRBV9	TRBD2	TGTGCCAGCGGGAGAGGCGGGAGGGCCGGGGAGACCCAGTACTTC	CASGRGGRAGETQYF
TRBJ2-7	NA	TRBV19	TRBD1	TGTGCCAGTAGTAGCGCACAGGGGTTCTACGAGCAGTACTTC	CASSSAQGFYEQYF